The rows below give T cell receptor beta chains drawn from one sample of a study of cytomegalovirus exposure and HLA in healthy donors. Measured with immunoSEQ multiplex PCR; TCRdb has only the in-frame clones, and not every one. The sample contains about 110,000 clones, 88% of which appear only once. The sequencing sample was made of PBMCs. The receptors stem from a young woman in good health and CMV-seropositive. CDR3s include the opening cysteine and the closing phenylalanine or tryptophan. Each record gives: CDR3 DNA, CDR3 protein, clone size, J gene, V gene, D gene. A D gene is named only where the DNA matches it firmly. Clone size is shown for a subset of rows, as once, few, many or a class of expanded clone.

cdr3_nt: TGTGCCAGCAGCACCCCTAGCGGGGGCTTGTTTGGGGAGCAGTTCTTC
cdr3_aa: CASSTPSGGLFGEQFF
clone_size: -
j_call: TRBJ2-1
v_call: TRBV7-2
d_call: TRBD2

cdr3_nt: TGTGCCAGCAGCCCCTTCCCGGACAGGGGAAGGGGCTACACCTTC
cdr3_aa: CASSPFPDRGRGYTF
clone_size: -
j_call: TRBJ1-2
v_call: TRBV7-2
d_call: TRBD1

cdr3_nt: TGTGCCAGCAGCTTAGGTCTGGAACGGGTCACAGATACGCAGTATTTT
cdr3_aa: CASSLGLERVTDTQYF
clone_size: -
j_call: TRBJ2-3
v_call: TRBV7-9
d_call: -

cdr3_nt: TGTGCCACCAGCAGAGCTGGACAGGGCCTTAACTATGGCTACACCTTC
cdr3_aa: CATSRAGQGLNYGYTF
clone_size: -
j_call: TRBJ1-2
v_call: TRBV15
d_call: TRBD1

cdr3_nt: TGTGCCAGCAGCTTGCGGACAAGGGACTACGAGCAGTACTTC
cdr3_aa: CASSLRTRDYEQYF
clone_size: -
j_call: TRBJ2-7
v_call: TRBV5-5
d_call: -

cdr3_nt: TGCGCCAGCAGCTTGGTCGCGGGGAGTAGCACAGATACGCAGTATTTT
cdr3_aa: CASSLVAGSSTDTQYF
clone_size: -
j_call: TRBJ2-3
v_call: TRBV5-1
d_call: -

cdr3_nt: TGTGCTAGCAGCTTCAACGCGGGCTCTGGCGGGGAGCTGTTTTTT
cdr3_aa: CASSFNAGSGGELFF
clone_size: -
j_call: TRBJ2-2
v_call: TRBV7-7
d_call: -

cdr3_nt: TGTGCCGCGCGCGAGCTTAACAGGAATGGCTACACCTTC
cdr3_aa: CAARELNRNGYTF
clone_size: -
j_call: TRBJ1-2
v_call: TRBV6-1
d_call: -

cdr3_nt: TGTGCCACCAGCAGAGATTTGGCCAGTCCCGACGGGAGGGGCTACACCTTC
cdr3_aa: CATSRDLASPDGRGYTF
clone_size: -
j_call: TRBJ1-2
v_call: TRBV15
d_call: -

cdr3_nt: TGTGCCAGCAGTTCCCACAGGGGAGAGACCCAGTACTTC
cdr3_aa: CASSSHRGETQYF
clone_size: once
j_call: TRBJ2-5
v_call: TRBV27
d_call: TRBD1

cdr3_nt: TGTGCCAGCACAGCGGGCTACAATGAGCAGTTCTTC
cdr3_aa: CASTAGYNEQFF
clone_size: -
j_call: TRBJ2-1
v_call: TRBV5-4
d_call: -

cdr3_nt: TGTGCCAGCAGCCGATCTAAACCTGACAGCACCTACGAGCAGTACTTC
cdr3_aa: CASSRSKPDSTYEQYF
clone_size: -
j_call: TRBJ2-7
v_call: TRBV7-9
d_call: -

cdr3_nt: TGTGCCAGCAGTTACCGAGGGGGCCCCATCTACAATGAGCAGTTCTTC
cdr3_aa: CASSYRGGPIYNEQFF
clone_size: -
j_call: TRBJ2-1
v_call: TRBV27
d_call: TRBD1

cdr3_nt: TGTGCCAGCAGCCCCCGACAGGGGAGCACCGGGGAGCTGTTTTTT
cdr3_aa: CASSPRQGSTGELFF
clone_size: -
j_call: TRBJ2-2
v_call: TRBV9
d_call: TRBD1

cdr3_nt: TGCGCCAGCAATTTACAGGGAAACACTGAAGCTTTCTTT
cdr3_aa: CASNLQGNTEAFF
clone_size: -
j_call: TRBJ1-1
v_call: TRBV10-2
d_call: -

cdr3_nt: TGTGCCATCCTAGACTCCGGGGGCTACACCTTC
cdr3_aa: CAILDSGGYTF
clone_size: -
j_call: TRBJ1-2
v_call: TRBV10-3
d_call: -

cdr3_nt: TGTGCCAGCAGTTACGATGGGACAGGCCAAGAGACCCAGTACTTC
cdr3_aa: CASSYDGTGQETQYF
clone_size: -
j_call: TRBJ2-5
v_call: TRBV9
d_call: TRBD1

cdr3_nt: TGTGCCAGCAGCTTAGAAGGCCGACTGGGAGATACGCAGTATTTT
cdr3_aa: CASSLEGRLGDTQYF
clone_size: -
j_call: TRBJ2-3
v_call: TRBV11-2
d_call: -

cdr3_nt: TGTGCCAGCAGTGAAATAGCGGGGGGGCAAGATGAGCAGTTCTTC
cdr3_aa: CASSEIAGGQDEQFF
clone_size: -
j_call: TRBJ2-1
v_call: TRBV6-1
d_call: TRBD2

cdr3_nt: TGTGCCAGCAGCTTAGCGGCGGGCGGGGATACGCAGTATTTT
cdr3_aa: CASSLAAGGDTQYF
clone_size: -
j_call: TRBJ2-3
v_call: TRBV7-9
d_call: -

cdr3_nt: TGTGCCAGCAGTTTCGTGGGGGGACGCAATCAGCCCCAGCATTTT
cdr3_aa: CASSFVGGRNQPQHF
clone_size: -
j_call: TRBJ1-5
v_call: TRBV27
d_call: -

cdr3_nt: TGTGCCAGCAGACTAGTAGGTGGGGATGCGAATGAGCAGTTCTTC
cdr3_aa: CASRLVGGDANEQFF
clone_size: few
j_call: TRBJ2-1
v_call: TRBV27
d_call: -

cdr3_nt: TGTGCCAGCAGTGACATGGGCGGGACAGGGAATGGCTACACCTTC
cdr3_aa: CASSDMGGTGNGYTF
clone_size: -
j_call: TRBJ1-2
v_call: TRBV2
d_call: TRBD1

cdr3_nt: TGTGCCAGCAGCTCCGGACAGGGTGCTAACTATGGCTACACCTTC
cdr3_aa: CASSSGQGANYGYTF
clone_size: -
j_call: TRBJ1-2
v_call: TRBV13
d_call: TRBD1

cdr3_nt: TGCGCCAGCAGTGGATCGCCTCCCGGACATCTGTACTTC
cdr3_aa: CASSGSPPGHLYF
clone_size: -
j_call: TRBJ2-7
v_call: TRBV10-1
d_call: -

cdr3_nt: TGCGCCAGCAGTGAAGGGACAGGGCACTACAATGAGCAGTTCTTC
cdr3_aa: CASSEGTGHYNEQFF
clone_size: -
j_call: TRBJ2-1
v_call: TRBV10-1
d_call: TRBD1

cdr3_nt: TGTGCCAGTATGGTACGGACAGGTTACACCGGGGAGCTGTTTTTT
cdr3_aa: CASMVRTGYTGELFF
clone_size: -
j_call: TRBJ2-2
v_call: TRBV19
d_call: TRBD1

cdr3_nt: TGTGCCCTGGGACAGGGATCAAATTCACCCCTCCACTTT
cdr3_aa: CALGQGSNSPLHF
clone_size: once
j_call: TRBJ1-6
v_call: TRBV28
d_call: TRBD1

cdr3_nt: TGTGCCAGCAGCACCCGGTTCGGGAACACCGGGGAGCTGTTTTTT
cdr3_aa: CASSTRFGNTGELFF
clone_size: -
j_call: TRBJ2-2
v_call: TRBV11-3
d_call: -

cdr3_nt: TGTGCCAGCAGCATAGGGGGGGACTATGGCTACACCTTC
cdr3_aa: CASSIGGDYGYTF
clone_size: -
j_call: TRBJ1-2
v_call: TRBV7-9
d_call: -

cdr3_nt: TGTGCCAGCAGCTTTCCCGGGACAGGGTCTCTCCGTGAAGCTTTCTTT
cdr3_aa: CASSFPGTGSLREAFF
clone_size: -
j_call: TRBJ1-1
v_call: TRBV5-4
d_call: TRBD1

cdr3_nt: TGTGCCAGCTCACGGGACAGGGGGGCTGAAGCTTTCTTT
cdr3_aa: CASSRDRGAEAFF
clone_size: few
j_call: TRBJ1-1
v_call: TRBV18
d_call: TRBD1